The 20 T cell receptor beta chains below all came from one sample that was sequenced in a study of OX40 agonist ivuxolimab in advanced cancers. Using immunoSEQ multiplex PCR, the repertoire was profiled, and TCRdb retains in-frame clones only, with some absent. The sample carries 100,000 to 120,000 clones, around 93% recorded once. This specimen consisted of CD4+ or CD8+ T cells sorted from blood, obtained in a trial of the OX40 agonist ivuxolimab. Receptor source: an adult with an advanced solid tumor such as melanoma, head and neck, liver or kidney cancer.

This clone was detected only once. The V call is TRBV30, the J call TRBJ2-2; 11 nucleotides line up with TRBD2. Losses at the gene ends were 2 bases for V and 5 bases for J; bases not matched to a gene: 1. Germline CDR1 and CDR2: GTSNPN and SVGIG (reference sequence). The CDR3 covers 14 residues. CDR3 amino acids: CAWSTSGGTGELFF. The CDR3 DNA reads as TGTGCCTGGAGTACTAGCGGGGGAACCGGGGAGCTGTTTTTT.

The V gene is TRBV19, the J gene TRBJ1-2; D ambiguous. Per germline, CDR1 LNHDA and CDR2 SQIVND (reference sequence). Deletions cut 10 bases from V and 5 bases from J, with 17 bases between. The CDR3 has 13 amino acids. For the CDR3, the DNA is TGTGCCACCCCCCGGGCAGGCGATTATGGCTACACCTTC. Its protein is CATPRAGDYGYTF. Combining the CDR3 with reference TRBV19 and TRBJ1-2 gives the whole variable domain DGGITQSPKYLFRKEGQNVTLSCEQNLNHDAMYWYRQDPGQGLRLIYYSQIVNDFQKGDIAEGYSVSREKKESFPLTVTSAQKNPTAFYLCATPRAGDYGYTFGSGTRLTVV.

The chain combines TRBV30 with TRBJ2-3; 8 bases line up with TRBD2. This CDR3 region has 15 residues. Germline loops: CDR1 GTSNPN, CDR2 SVGIG (reference sequence). J was trimmed by 2 bases and V by 2 bases; bases with no gene match: 6. DNA of the CDR3: TGTGCCTGGAGTTCGGGGGGGAGGACCACAGATACGCAGTATTTT. Encoded protein: CAWSSGGRTTDTQYF.

This clone was counted a few times. The chain employs TRBV30 and TRBJ1-6; 7 bases agree with TRBD1. Germline loops: CDR1 GTSNPN, CDR2 SVGIG (reference sequence). The J segment lost 5 bases and the V segment lost 0 bases, leaving 1 base of the junction unmatched. The CDR3 length is 14 residues. The CDR3 nucleotides read TGTGCCTGGAGTGTACAGGGGCATAATTCACCCCTCCACTTT. Translating it yields CAWSVQGHNSPLHF.

A few counts support this clone. The DNA for the CDR3 is TGTGCCAGCAGTCAGAGATCGGACAGTATCGGTCTGTACTTC. Translating gives CASSQRSDSIGLYF. V is TRBV27 and J is TRBJ2-7, with a tentative D call TRBD1 (6 bases). The CDR3 has 14 amino acids. CDR1 is MNHEY and CDR2 is SMNVEV in the germline V gene (reference sequence). V lost 5 bases and J 12 bases, leaving 23 bases between the germline ends.

A remark on this clone: The sample contains more than one DNA sequence encoding this CDR3. V and J are TRBV6-6 and TRBJ2-5; perhaps TRBD1 as D (5 bases). The V gene's germline CDR1 is MNHNY and CDR2 SVGAGI (reference sequence). This CDR3 is built from 14 residues. The V end lost 5 bases, the J end lost 2 bases, and 12 bases lay between the germline ends. The CDR3 loop is CASSLQGVQETQYF. The CDR3 nucleotides read TGTGCCAGCAGTCTCCAGGGTGTTCAAGAGACCCAGTACTTC.

The gene calls are TRBV7-8 and TRBJ2-1; D ambiguous. The CDR3 loop spans 15 amino acids. V lost 5 bases and J 2 bases, leaving 13 bases between the germline ends. Germline lookup yields CDR1 SGHVS and CDR2 FQNEAQ. In DNA form, the CDR3 reads TGTGCCAGCAGCCTTGTCGACGGGCCCTACAATGAGCAGTTCTTC. It encodes CASSLVDGPYNEQFF.

The chain has TRBV10-3 and TRBJ2-6, with D perhaps being TRBD1 or TRBD2 (5 bases each). Trimming took off 8 bases at V and 0 bases at J, with 17 bases between the two ends. The CDR3 loop spans 17 amino acids. CDR1 and CDR2 from the germline V gene are ENHRY and SYGVKD. In DNA form, the CDR3 reads TGTGCCATCCTGGGACGCCCCCAGAACTCTGGGGCCAACGTCCTGACTTTC. Its protein product is CAILGRPQNSGANVLTF.

The chain uses TRBV10-3 and TRBJ2-1, with TRBD2 identical over 7 bases. V shed 9 bases and J 6 bases; nucleotides not matched to a gene: 2. Germline CDR1 is ENHRY and CDR2 is SYGVKD. This CDR3 is 11 amino acids long. CDR3 sequence: CAISGVNEQFF. CDR3 sequence (DNA): TGTGCCATAAGCGGGGTCAATGAGCAGTTCTTC.

This chain connects TRBV4-1 to TRBJ2-7; TRBD1 is a possible D gene (7 bases). With 0 bases removed from V and 7 bases from J, the gap between germline ends came to 16 bases. The CDR3 loop spans 15 amino acids. Looked up from germline, CDR1 is MGHRA and CDR2 is YSYEKL. CDR3 loop: CASSQDPMTGREQYF. The CDR3 DNA follows: TGCGCCAGCAGCCAAGATCCGATGACAGGGAGGGAGCAGTACTTC.

The chain joins TRBV5-6 to TRBJ1-1; D gene unclear. There are 13 residues in the CDR3. The V gene's germline CDR1 is SGHDT and CDR2 YYEEEE. Trimming took 0 bases from V and 6 from J, leaving 9 bases between them. CDR3 residues: CASSLAIPSEAFF. For the CDR3, the DNA is TGTGCCAGCAGCTTGGCGATTCCTTCTGAAGCTTTCTTT.

This clone was found once. The rearrangement joins TRBV11-2 to TRBJ1-4, with no clear D. This CDR3 region has 15 residues. Germline V CDR1 and CDR2: SGHAT, FQNNGV. Trimming shortened V by 6 bases and J by 3 bases, and 14 bases separated the two germline ends. The CDR3 reads CASRLGPTANEKLFF. The CDR3 DNA is TGTGCCAGCAGACTAGGGCCTACGGCTAATGAAAAACTGTTTTTT.

The CDR3 coding sequence is TGTGCCAGCAGTTTCGGGAGGGTGAACACCGGGGAGCTGTTTTTT. Protein sequence: CASSFGRVNTGELFF. The chain joins TRBV27 to TRBJ2-2; 8 bases fit TRBD2. The CDR3 extends over 15 amino acids. Germline CDR1 MNHEY, CDR2 SMNVEV (reference sequence). With 3 bases clipped from V and 1 base from J, the junction kept 1 base outside the gene matches.

The rearrangement uses TRBV7-9 and TRBJ1-1, with 8 bases that match TRBD1. Germline-derived CDR1 and CDR2 are SEHNR and FQNEAQ (reference sequence). The CDR3 contains 16 residues. With 5 bases clipped from V and 2 bases from J, the junction kept 10 bases outside the gene matches. The CDR3 DNA sequence: TGTGCCAGCAGCCCTGGACAGGGCCTCTTCAACACTGAAGCTTTCTTT. It specifies CASSPGQGLFNTEAFF.

This clone was picked up one time. This chain uses TRBV5-1 with TRBJ1-2; 8 nucleotides agree with TRBD1. V shed 5 bases, J shed 3 bases, and the junction held 6 bases outside the gene matches. The CDR3 runs 14 residues. The germline V gene has CDR1 SGHRS and CDR2 YFSETQ. CDR3 amino acids: CASSPGQGYYGYTF. The CDR3, as DNA: TGCGCCAGCAGTCCCGGACAGGGATACTATGGCTACACCTTC.

The V call is TRBV9, the J call TRBJ2-3; D is possibly TRBD1 or TRBD2 (6 bases each). The CDR3 sequence is 16 residues long. V was pared by 0 bases and J by 4 bases, with 15 bases between. Per germline, CDR1 SGDLS and CDR2 YYNGEE. In DNA form, the CDR3 reads TGTGCCAGCAGCGTAGCGGGGGCTGACATATCAGATACGCAGTATTTT. It encodes CASSVAGADISDTQYF.

The chain has TRBV19 and TRBJ2-3; TRBD1 agrees at 7 bases. With V trimmed by 3 bases and J by 2 bases, 5 bases remained unmatched. The CDR3 has 15 residues. In germline, CDR1 is LNHDA, CDR2 SQIVND (reference sequence). The CDR3 DNA follows: TGTGCCAGTAGTATCTGGGGACAGAACACAGATACGCAGTATTTT. Translation gives CASSIWGQNTDTQYF. The entire variable domain, with the rest obtained from reference TRBV19 and TRBJ2-3, is as follows: DGGITQSPKYLFRKEGQNVTLSCEQNLNHDAMYWYRQDPGQGLRLIYYSQIVNDFQKGDIAEGYSVSREKKESFPLTVTSAQKNPTAFYLCASSIWGQNTDTQYFGPGTRLTVL.

The V gene is TRBV7-8, the J gene TRBJ1-2, with TRBD1 matching over 9 bases. Germline V gene sequence: CDR1 SGHVS, CDR2 FQNEAQ. The CDR3 contains 16 residues. The junction had 7 bases not matched to a gene; V was cut back by 4 bases and J by 1 base. The CDR3 nucleotides read TGTGCCAGCAGCTCCCCCCAGGGACAGGGTAACTATGGCTACACCTTC. Translating it yields CASSSPQGQGNYGYTF.

The chain joins TRBV18 to TRBJ1-1; no definite D call. Germline loops: CDR1 KGHSH, CDR2 LQKENI. Deletions cut 2 bases from V and 4 bases from J, with 23 bases between. The length of the CDR3 is 18 residues. The CDR3 loop reads CASSPDAPGAGARTEAFF. The CDR3 bases are TGTGCCAGCTCACCAGACGCGCCAGGAGCGGGCGCCCGCACTGAAGCTTTCTTT.

This clone has only a few counts. J is TRBJ1-2 and V is TRBV5-1, with D possibly being TRBD1 (5 bases). CDR1 is SGHRS and CDR2 is YFSETQ in the germline V gene. The CDR3 extends over 16 amino acids. V was clipped by 2 bases and J by 4 bases, with 18 bases between them. The CDR3 DNA reads as TGCGCCAGCAGCTTTGACAGTACCCTGATGAGCTATGGCTACACCTTC. Its translation: CASSFDSTLMSYGYTF.